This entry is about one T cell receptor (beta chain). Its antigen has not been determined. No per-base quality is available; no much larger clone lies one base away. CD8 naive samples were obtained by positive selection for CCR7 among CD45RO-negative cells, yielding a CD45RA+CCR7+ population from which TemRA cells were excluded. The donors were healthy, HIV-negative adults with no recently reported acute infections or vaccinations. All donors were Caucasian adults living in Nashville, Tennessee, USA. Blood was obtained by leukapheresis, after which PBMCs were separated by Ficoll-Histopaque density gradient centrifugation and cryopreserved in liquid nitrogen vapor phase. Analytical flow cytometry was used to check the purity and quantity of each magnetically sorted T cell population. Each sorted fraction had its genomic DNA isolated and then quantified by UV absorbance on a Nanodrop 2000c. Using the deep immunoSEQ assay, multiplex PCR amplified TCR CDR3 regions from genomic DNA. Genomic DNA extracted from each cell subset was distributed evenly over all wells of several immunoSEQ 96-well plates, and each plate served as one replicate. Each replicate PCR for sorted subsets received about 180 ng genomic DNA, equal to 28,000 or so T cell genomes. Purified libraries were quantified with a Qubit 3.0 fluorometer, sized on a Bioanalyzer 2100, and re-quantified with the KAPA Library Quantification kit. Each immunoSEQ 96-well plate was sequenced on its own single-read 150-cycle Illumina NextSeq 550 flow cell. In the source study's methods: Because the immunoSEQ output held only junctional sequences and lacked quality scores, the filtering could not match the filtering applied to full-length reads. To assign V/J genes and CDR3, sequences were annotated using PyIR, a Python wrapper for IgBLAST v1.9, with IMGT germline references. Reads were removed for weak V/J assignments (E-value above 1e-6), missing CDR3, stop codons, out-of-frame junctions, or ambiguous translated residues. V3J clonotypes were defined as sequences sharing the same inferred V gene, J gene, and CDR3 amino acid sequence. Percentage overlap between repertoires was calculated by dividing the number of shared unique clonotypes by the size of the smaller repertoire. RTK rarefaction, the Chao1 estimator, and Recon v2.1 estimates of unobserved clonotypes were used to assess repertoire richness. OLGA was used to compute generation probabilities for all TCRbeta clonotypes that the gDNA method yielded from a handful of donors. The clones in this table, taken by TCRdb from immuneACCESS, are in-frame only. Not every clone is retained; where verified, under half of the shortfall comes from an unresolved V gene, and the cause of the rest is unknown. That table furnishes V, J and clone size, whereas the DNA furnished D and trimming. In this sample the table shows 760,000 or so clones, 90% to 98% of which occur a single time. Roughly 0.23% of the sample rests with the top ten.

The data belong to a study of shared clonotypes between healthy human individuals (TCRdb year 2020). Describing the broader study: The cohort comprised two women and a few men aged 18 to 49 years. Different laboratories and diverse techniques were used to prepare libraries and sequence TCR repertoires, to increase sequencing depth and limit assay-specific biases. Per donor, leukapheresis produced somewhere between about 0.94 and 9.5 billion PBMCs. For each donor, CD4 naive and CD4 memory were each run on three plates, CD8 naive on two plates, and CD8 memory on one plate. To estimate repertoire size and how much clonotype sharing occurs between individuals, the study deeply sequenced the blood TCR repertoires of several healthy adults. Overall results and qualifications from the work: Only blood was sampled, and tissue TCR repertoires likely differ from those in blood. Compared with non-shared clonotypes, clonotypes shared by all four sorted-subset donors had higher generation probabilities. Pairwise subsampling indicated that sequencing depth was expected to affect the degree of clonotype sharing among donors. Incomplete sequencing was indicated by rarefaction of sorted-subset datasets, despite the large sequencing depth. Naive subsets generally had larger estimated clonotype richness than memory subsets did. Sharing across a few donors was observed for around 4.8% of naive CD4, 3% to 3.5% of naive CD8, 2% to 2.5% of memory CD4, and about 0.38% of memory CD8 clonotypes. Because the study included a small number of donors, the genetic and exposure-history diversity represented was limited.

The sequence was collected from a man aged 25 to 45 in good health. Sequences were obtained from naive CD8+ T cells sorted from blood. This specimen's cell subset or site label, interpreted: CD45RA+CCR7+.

The CDR3 protein is CAISRDSLNNEQFF. The DNA is as follows: TGTGCCATCAGCCGGGACAGTCTCAACAATGAGCAGTTCTTC. The sequence is built from TRBV10-3 and TRBJ2-1; 7 middle bases align to TRBD1. After removal of 6 bases from V and 5 bases from J, the junction retains 7 bases not matched to a gene. Inclusive of the bounding cysteine and phenylalanine, the CDR3 is 14 residues long. Only CDR3 DNA remains: 42 bases, in frame from the first base. CDR1 ENHRY and CDR2 SYGVKD were looked up in the germline V gene.